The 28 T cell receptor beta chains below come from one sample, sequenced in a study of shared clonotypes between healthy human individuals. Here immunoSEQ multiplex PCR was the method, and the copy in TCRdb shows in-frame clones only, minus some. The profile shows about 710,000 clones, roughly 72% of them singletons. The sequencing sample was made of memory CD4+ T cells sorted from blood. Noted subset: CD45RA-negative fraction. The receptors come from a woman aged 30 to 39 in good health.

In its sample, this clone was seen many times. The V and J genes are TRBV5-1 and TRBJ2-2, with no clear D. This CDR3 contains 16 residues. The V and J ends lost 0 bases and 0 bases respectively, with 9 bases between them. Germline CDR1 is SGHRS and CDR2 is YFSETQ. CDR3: CASSLGVRSNTGELFF. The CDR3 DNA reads TGCGCCAGCAGCTTGGGTGTACGCTCGAACACCGGGGAGCTGTTTTTT.

CDR3 loop: CASSPGTFGGELFF. In nucleotides, the CDR3 is TGCGCCAGCAGCCCCGGGACTTTTGGGGGGGAGCTGTTTTTT. The genes are TRBV5-1 and TRBJ2-2; D perhaps matches TRBD2 (6 bases). This CDR3 is 14 amino acids long. Deletions cut 4 bases from V and 8 bases from J, with 15 bases between. Germline V gene sequence: CDR1 SGHRS, CDR2 YFSETQ.

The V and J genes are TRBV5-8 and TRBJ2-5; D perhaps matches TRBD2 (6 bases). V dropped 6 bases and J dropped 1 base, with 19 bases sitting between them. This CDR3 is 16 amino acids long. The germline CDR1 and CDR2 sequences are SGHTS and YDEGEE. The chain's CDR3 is CASTRGDFRIQETQYF. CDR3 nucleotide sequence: TGTGCCAGCACCCGAGGGGACTTTAGAATCCAAGAGACCCAGTACTTC.

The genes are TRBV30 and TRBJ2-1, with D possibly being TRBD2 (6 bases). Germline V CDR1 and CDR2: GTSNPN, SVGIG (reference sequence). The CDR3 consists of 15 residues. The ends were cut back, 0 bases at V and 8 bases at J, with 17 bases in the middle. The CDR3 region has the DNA TGTGCCTGGAGTGTACTAATCGGGAGTATGGATGAGCAGTTCTTC. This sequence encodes CAWSVLIGSMDEQFF.

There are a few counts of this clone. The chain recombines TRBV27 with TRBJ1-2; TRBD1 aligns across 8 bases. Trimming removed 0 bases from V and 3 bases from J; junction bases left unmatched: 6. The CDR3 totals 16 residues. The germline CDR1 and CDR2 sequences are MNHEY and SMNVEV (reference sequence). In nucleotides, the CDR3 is TGTGCCAGCAGTTTATCGGCAGGGGGCGACTACTATGGCTACACCTTC. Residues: CASSLSAGGDYYGYTF.

The CDR3: CASSYGTGGETQYF. CDR3 DNA sequence: TGTGCCAGCAGTTACGGGACGGGTGGGGAGACCCAGTACTTC. The chain is built from TRBV6-5 and TRBJ2-5; D is perhaps TRBD1 or TRBD2 (5 bases each). Germline-derived CDR1 and CDR2 are MNHEY and SVGAGI. The V gene lost 2 bases and the J gene lost 5 bases, with 12 bases spanning the gap. The CDR3 spans 14 residues.

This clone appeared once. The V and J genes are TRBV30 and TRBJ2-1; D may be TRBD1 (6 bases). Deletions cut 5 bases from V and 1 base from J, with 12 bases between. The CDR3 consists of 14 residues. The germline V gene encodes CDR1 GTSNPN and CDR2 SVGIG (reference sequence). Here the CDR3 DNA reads TGTGCCTGGGAACAGGGATATTCCTACAATGAGCAGTTCTTC. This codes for CAWEQGYSYNEQFF.

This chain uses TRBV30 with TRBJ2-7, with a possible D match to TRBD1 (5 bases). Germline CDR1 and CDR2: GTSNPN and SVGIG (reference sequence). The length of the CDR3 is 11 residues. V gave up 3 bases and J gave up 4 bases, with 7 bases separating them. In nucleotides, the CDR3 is TGTGCCTGGAGCCGACAGTACGAGCAGTACTTC. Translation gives CAWSRQYEQYF.

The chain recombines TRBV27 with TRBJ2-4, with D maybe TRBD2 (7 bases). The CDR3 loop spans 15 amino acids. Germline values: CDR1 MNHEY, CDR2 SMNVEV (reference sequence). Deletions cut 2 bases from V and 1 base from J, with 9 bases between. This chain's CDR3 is CASSLGGAAKNIQYF. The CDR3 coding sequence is TGTGCCAGCAGTTTAGGGGGGGCGGCCAAAAACATTCAGTACTTC.

Here the CDR3 reads CASSLGGLAGSNTGELFF. CDR3 DNA sequence: TGTGCCAGCAGCTTAGGGGGACTAGCGGGATCGAACACCGGGGAGCTGTTTTTT. The genes are TRBV13 and TRBJ2-2; 13 nucleotides match TRBD2. The junction had 1 base not matched to a gene; V was cut back by 0 bases and J by 0 bases. The CDR3 has 18 residues. Germline CDR1 is PRHDT and CDR2 is FYEKMQ (reference sequence).

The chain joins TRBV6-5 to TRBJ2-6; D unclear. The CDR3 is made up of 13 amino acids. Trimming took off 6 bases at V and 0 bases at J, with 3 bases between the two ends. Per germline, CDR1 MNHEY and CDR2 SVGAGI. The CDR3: CASRASGANVLTF. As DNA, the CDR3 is TGTGCCAGCAGGGCCTCTGGGGCCAACGTCCTGACTTTC.

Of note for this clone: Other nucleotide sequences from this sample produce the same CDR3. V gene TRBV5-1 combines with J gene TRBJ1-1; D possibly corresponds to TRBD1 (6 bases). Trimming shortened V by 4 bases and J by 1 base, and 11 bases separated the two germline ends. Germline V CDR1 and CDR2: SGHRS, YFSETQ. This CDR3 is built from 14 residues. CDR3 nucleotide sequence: TGCGCCAGCAGCCCCTTGACAGGGAACACTGAAGCTTTCTTT. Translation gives CASSPLTGNTEAFF. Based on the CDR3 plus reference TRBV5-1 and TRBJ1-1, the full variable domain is KAGVTQTPRYLIKTRGQQVTLSCSPISGHRSVSWYQQTPGQGLQFLFEYFSETQRNKGNFPGRFSGRQFSNSRSEMNVSTLELGDSALYLCASSPLTGNTEAFFGQGTRLTVV.

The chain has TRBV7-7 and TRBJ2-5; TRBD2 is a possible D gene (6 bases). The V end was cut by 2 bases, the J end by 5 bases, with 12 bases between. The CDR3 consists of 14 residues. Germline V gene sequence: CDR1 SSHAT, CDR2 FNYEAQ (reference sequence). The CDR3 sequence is CASSLNTGVETQYF. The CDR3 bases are TGTGCCAGCAGCTTAAATACGGGGGTGGAGACCCAGTACTTC.

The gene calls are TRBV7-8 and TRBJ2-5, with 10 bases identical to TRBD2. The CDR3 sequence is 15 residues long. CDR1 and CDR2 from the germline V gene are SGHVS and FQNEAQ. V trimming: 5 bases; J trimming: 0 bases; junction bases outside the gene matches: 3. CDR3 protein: CASSRTSGHQETQYF. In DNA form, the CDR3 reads TGTGCCAGCAGCCGGACTAGCGGACACCAAGAGACCCAGTACTTC. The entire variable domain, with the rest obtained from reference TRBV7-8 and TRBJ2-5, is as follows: GAGVSQSPRYKVAKRGQDVALRCDPISGHVSLFWYQQALGQGPEFLTYFQNEAQLDKSGLPSDRFFAERPEGSVSTLKIQRTQQEDSAVYLCASSRTSGHQETQYFGPGTRLLVL.

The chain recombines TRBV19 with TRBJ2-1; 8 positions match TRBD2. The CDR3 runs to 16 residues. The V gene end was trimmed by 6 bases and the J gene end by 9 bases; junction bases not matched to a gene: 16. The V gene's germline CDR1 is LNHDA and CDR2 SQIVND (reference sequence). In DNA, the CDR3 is TGTGCCAGTAGCCACGCTCCGGGACTAGGATTTGGTGAGCAGTTCTTC. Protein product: CASSHAPGLGFGEQFF.

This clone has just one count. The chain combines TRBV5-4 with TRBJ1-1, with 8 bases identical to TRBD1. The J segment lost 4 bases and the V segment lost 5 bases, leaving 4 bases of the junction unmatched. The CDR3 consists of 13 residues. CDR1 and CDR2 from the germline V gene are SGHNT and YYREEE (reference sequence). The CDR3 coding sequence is TGTGCCAGCAGATCGGACAGGGTCACTGAAGCTTTCTTT. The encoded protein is CASRSDRVTEAFF.

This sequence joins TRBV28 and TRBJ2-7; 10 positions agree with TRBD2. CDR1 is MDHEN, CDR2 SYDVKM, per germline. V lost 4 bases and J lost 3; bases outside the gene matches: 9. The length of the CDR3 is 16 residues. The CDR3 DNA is TGTGCCAGCAGTTCCCTAGGCCCTAGCGGGAGCTACGAGCAGTACTTC. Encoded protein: CASSSLGPSGSYEQYF.

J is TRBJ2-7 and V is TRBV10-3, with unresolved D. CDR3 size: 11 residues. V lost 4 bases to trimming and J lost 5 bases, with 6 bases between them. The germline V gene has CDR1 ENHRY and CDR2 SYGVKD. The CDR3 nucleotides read TGTGCCATCAGTGGGTTGGACGAGCAGTACTTC. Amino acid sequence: CAISGLDEQYF.

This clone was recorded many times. CDR3 loop: CASSLGLAASYEQYF. The CDR3 DNA sequence: TGCGCCAGCAGCTTGGGGCTAGCGGCCTCCTACGAGCAGTACTTC. The V and J genes are TRBV5-1 and TRBJ2-7, with 7 bases fitting TRBD2. Germline V gives CDR1 SGHRS, CDR2 YFSETQ. J was trimmed by 0 bases and V by 0 bases; bases with no gene match: 3. The CDR3 is 15 amino acids.

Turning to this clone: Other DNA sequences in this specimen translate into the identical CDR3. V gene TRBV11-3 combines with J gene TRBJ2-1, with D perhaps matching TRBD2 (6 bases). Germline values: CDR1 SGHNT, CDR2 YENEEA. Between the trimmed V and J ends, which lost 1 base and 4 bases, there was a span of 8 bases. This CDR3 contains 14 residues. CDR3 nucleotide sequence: TGTGCCAGCAGCTTAGCGGGAGCTTACAATGAGCAGTTCTTC. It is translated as CASSLAGAYNEQFF.

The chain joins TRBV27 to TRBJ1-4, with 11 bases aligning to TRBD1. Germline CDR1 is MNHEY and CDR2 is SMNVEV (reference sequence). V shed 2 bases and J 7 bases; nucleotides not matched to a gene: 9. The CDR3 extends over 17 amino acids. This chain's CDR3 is CASSLRTGQGASEKLFF. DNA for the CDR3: TGTGCCAGCAGTTTACGTACTGGACAGGGGGCGTCTGAAAAACTGTTTTTT. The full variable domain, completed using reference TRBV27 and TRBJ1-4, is EAQVTQNPRYLITVTGKKLTVTCSQNMNHEYMSWYRQDPGLGLRQIYYSMNVEVTDKGDVPEGYKVSRKEKRNFPLILESPSPNQTSLYFCASSLRTGQGASEKLFFGSGTQLSVL.

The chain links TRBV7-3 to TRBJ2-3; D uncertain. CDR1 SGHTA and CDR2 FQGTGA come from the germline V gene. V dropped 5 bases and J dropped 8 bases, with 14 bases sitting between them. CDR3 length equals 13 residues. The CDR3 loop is CASSGSTGRTQYF. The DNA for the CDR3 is TGTGCCAGCAGCGGATCAACGGGTCGTACGCAGTATTTT.

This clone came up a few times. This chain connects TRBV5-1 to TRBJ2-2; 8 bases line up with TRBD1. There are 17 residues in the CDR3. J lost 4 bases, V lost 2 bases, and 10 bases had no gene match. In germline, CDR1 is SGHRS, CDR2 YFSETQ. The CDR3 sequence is CASSFEPGGLRTGELFF. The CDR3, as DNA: TGCGCCAGCAGCTTTGAACCAGGGGGCCTTCGCACCGGGGAGCTGTTTTTT.

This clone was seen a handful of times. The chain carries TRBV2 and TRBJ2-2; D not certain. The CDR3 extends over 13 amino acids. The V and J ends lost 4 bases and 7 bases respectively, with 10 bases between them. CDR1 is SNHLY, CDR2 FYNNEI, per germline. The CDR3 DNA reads TGTGCCAGCAGTGCGGGTCTTAGCGGGGAGCTGTTTTTT. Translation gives CASSAGLSGELFF.

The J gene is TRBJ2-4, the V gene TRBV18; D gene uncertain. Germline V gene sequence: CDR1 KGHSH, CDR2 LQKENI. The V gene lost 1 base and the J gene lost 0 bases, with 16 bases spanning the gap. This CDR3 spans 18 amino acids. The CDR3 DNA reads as TGTGCCAGCTCACCACAAGCGTCTCGCTTGGGAGCCAAAAACATTCAGTACTTC. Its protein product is CASSPQASRLGAKNIQYF.

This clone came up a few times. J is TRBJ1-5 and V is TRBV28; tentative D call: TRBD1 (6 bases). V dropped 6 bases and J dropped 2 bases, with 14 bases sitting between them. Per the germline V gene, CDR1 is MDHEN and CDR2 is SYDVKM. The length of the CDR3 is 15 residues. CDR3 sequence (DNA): TGTGCCAGCAGGCCCAGGGGTCGAGGCAATCAGCCCCAGCATTTT. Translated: CASRPRGRGNQPQHF.

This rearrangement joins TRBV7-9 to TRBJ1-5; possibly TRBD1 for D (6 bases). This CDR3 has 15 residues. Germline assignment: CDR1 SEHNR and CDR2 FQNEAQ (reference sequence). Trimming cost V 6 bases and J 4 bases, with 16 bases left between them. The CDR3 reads CASSLAGAENQPQHF. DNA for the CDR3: TGTGCCAGCAGTCTAGCAGGGGCGGAGAATCAGCCCCAGCATTTT. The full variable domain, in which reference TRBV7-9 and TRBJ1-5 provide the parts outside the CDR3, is DTGVSQNPRHKITKRGQNVTFRCDPISEHNRLYWYRQTLGQGPEFLTYFQNEAQLEKSRLLSDRFSAERPKGSFSTLEIQRTEQGDSAMYLCASSLAGAENQPQHFGDGTRLSIL.

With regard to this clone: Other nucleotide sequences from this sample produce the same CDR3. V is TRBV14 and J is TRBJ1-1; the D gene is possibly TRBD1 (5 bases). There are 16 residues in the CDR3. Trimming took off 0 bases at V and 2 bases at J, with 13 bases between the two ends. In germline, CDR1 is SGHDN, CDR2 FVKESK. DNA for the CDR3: TGTGCCAGCAGCCAAGACATCGGGGCCGGAAACACTGAAGCTTTCTTT. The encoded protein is CASSQDIGAGNTEAFF.